This T cell receptor beta chain comes out of a study of cytomegalovirus exposure and HLA in healthy donors. Findings and limits, study-wide: Owing to their indistinguishability, certain V segments, notably TRBV6-2 and TRBV6-3, were excluded.

The V gene's germline CDR1 is MGHRA and CDR2 YSYEKL. This CDR3 comprises 15 residues. V lost 4 bases, J lost 6 bases, and 8 bases stayed unmatched. A multiplex PCR was run with 60 Vbeta primers and 13 Jbeta primers. The protocol was immunoSEQ multiplex PCR, while the TCRdb copy is restricted to in-frame clones and leaves out a portion. The sample holds under 100,000 clones, just under 70% seen once. This clone was picked up one time. Its antigen is unidentified. Sequencing was performed on PBMCs. The chain joins TRBV4-1 to TRBJ2-1, with 8 nucleotides matching TRBD1. The clonotype originates from a woman in her forties or fifties in good health and CMV-seropositive. The CDR3 DNA reads TGCGCCAGCAGCCCACTGACAGGGGCGGGCAATGAGCAGTTCTTC. As protein: CASSPLTGAGNEQFF.